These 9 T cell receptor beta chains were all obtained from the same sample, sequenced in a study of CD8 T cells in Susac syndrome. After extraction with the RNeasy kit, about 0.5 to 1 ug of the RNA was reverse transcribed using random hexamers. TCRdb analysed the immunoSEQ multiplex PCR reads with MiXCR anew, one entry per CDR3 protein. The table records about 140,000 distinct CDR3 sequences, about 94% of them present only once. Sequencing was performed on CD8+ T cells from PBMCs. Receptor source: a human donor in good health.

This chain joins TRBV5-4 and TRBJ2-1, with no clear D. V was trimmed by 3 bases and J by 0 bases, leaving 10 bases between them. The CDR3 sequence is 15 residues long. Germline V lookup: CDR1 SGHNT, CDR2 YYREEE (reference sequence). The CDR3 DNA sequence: TGTGCCAGCAGCTCCCCCTTAACCTCCTACAATGAGCAGTTCTTC. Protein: CASSSPLTSYNEQFF.

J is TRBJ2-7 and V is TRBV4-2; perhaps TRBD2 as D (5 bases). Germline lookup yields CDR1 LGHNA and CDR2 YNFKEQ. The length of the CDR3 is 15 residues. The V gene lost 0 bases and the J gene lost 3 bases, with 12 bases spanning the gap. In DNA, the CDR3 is TGTGCCAGCAGCCAAGAGCTAAGCGGATACTACGAGCAGTACTTC. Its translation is CASSQELSGYYEQYF.

Written as DNA, the CDR3 is TGTGCCTGGAGTGTACCGTTTTCCGGGGATCAGCCCCAGCATTTT. It codes for CAWSVPFSGDQPQHF. V gene TRBV30 combines with J gene TRBJ1-5; D is unclear. The CDR3 runs to 15 residues. V lost 0 bases to trimming and J lost 5 bases, with 14 bases between them. The germline gives CDR1 GTSNPN, CDR2 SVGIG (reference sequence).

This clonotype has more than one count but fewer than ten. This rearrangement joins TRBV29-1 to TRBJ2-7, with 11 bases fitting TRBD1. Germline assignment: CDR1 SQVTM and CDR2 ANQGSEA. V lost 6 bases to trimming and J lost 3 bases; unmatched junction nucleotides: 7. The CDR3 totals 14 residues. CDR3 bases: TGCAGCGTCGCGGCCGGGACAGGGGGCTACGAGCAGTACTTC. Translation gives CSVAAGTGGYEQYF.

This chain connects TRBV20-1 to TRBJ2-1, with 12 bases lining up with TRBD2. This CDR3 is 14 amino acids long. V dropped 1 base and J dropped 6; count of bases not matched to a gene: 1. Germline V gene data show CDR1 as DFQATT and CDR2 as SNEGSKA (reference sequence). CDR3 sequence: CSARGTSGTNEQFF. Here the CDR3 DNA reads TGCAGTGCTAGAGGGACTAGCGGGACCAATGAGCAGTTCTTC.

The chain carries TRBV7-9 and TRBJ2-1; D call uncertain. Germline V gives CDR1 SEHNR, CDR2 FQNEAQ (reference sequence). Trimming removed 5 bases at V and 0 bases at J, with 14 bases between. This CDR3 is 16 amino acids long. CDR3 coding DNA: TGTGCCAGCAGCCCTATCGGGTGGGGCTCCTACAATGAGCAGTTCTTC. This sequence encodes CASSPIGWGSYNEQFF.

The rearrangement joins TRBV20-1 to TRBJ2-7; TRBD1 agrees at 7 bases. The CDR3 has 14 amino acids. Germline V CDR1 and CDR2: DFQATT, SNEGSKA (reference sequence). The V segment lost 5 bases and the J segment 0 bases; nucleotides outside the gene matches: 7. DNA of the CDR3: TGCAGTGCTTGCCGGGACAGACGCTCCTACGAGCAGTACTTC. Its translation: CSACRDRRSYEQYF.

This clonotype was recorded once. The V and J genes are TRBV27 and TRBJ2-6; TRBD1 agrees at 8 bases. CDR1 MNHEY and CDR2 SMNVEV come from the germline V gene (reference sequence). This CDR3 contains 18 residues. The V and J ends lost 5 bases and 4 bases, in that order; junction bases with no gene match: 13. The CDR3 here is CASSPGGGWAGGANVLTF. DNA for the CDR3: TGTGCCAGCAGTCCAGGGGGCGGCTGGGCAGGAGGGGCCAACGTCCTGACTTTC.

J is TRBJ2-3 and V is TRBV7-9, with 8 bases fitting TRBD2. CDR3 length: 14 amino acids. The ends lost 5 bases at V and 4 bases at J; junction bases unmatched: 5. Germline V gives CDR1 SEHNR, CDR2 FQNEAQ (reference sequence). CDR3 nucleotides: TGTGCCAGCAGCCCGACTAGCGAGGCAGATACGCAGTATTTT. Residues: CASSPTSEADTQYF.